The 32 T cell receptor beta chains given below trace back to one sample, sequenced in a study of low-dose radiotherapy and immunotherapy resistance in tumors. The sample's time point: before trial treatment. TRAV- and TRBV-specific primers primed first-strand cDNA, covering alpha and beta chains. It was with a constant-region primer and a V-primer adapter that TCRs were amplified over around 20 PCR cycles. One entry per CDR3 protein results from TCRdb running MiXCR on the reads. The data hold about 71,000 distinct CDR3 sequences, with about a third observed a single time. Sequencing used PBMCs, obtained before treatment. These receptors originate from a female donor with ovarian cancer.

In its sample, this clonotype was seen many times. This chain links TRBV5-5 with TRBJ2-3; no clear D. Trimming shortened V by 5 bases and J by 4 bases, and 5 bases separated the two germline ends. Germline V CDR1 and CDR2: SGHKS, YYEKEE (reference sequence). The CDR3 totals 11 residues. The CDR3: CASSQSDTQYF. The CDR3 DNA is TGTGCCAGCAGTCAATCAGATACGCAGTATTTT.

This clonotype was recorded many times. V and J are TRBV15 and TRBJ2-5, with D hard to call. CDR3 length equals 13 residues. Trimming stripped 0 bases from V and 4 bases from J, with 6 bases between. CDR1 LNHNV and CDR2 YYDKDF come from the germline V gene (reference sequence). DNA for the CDR3: TGTGCCACCAGCAGAGATTCCCTAGAGACCCAGTACTTC. This encodes CATSRDSLETQYF.

This clonotype occurred once. This chain links TRBV6-6 with TRBJ2-3; D is tentatively TRBD1 or TRBD2 (5 bases each). Per germline, CDR1 MNHNY and CDR2 SVGAGI (reference sequence). This CDR3 spans 15 amino acids. The V and J ends lost 5 bases and 1 base respectively, with 13 bases between them. Here the CDR3 reads CASSPLVGRTDTQYF. The CDR3 nucleotides are TGTGCCAGCAGTCCGCTTGTGGGACGCACAGATACGCAGTATTTT.

CDR3 region: CASSAGTVHTGELFF. The CDR3 bases are TGTGCCAGCAGCGCCGGGACAGTTCACACCGGGGAGCTGTTTTTT. The rearrangement links TRBV5-4 to TRBJ2-2; 7 bases are shared with TRBD1. Germline CDR1 is SGHNT and CDR2 is YYREEE (reference sequence). V dropped 4 bases and J dropped 3; count of bases not matched to a gene: 6. The CDR3 is made up of 15 amino acids.

In the case of this clonotype: One base separates it from a far larger clone, so it is likely a read error. The gene calls are TRBV12-3 or TRBV12-4 and TRBJ2-7; TRBD2 agrees at 9 bases. Losses at the gene ends were 6 bases for V and 7 bases for J; bases not matched to a gene: 13. The CDR3 is 15 amino acids. The CDR3 loop reads CASSNLAGEYNEQYF. CDR3 in DNA: TGTGCCAGCAGCAACTTAGCGGGAGAGTACAATGAGCAGTACTTC.

This clonotype was counted at least ten times. The chain combines TRBV10-3 with TRBJ2-6, with 7 positions matching TRBD1. The CDR3 runs 15 residues. From germline, CDR1 is ENHRY and CDR2 SYGVKD. Unmatched junction bases numbered 2, after V lost 4 bases and J lost 2 bases. The CDR3 region has the DNA TGTGCCATCAGTGCTAGGGGGCCTGGGGCCAACGTCCTGACTTTC. Its protein is CAISARGPGANVLTF.

This clonotype was seen at least ten times. V is TRBV7-8 and J is TRBJ2-1; D gene uncertain. This CDR3 has 16 amino acids. V was shortened by 5 bases and J by 2 bases, with 16 bases between the two germline ends. CDR1 and CDR2 (germline): SGHVS, FQNEAQ. The CDR3 DNA reads TGTGCCAGCAGCCCTAGAATATCGGACCCCTACAATGAGCAGTTCTTC. As protein: CASSPRISDPYNEQFF.

This clonotype was observed many times. This rearrangement joins TRBV30 to TRBJ2-7; TRBD1 aligns across 8 bases. The CDR3 length is 14 residues. Germline values: CDR1 GTSNPN, CDR2 SVGIG (reference sequence). After removal of 1 base from V and 3 bases from J, the junction contained 5 bases not matched to a gene. The CDR3: CAWSADRAFYEQYF. The CDR3 region has the DNA TGTGCCTGGAGTGCGGACAGGGCCTTCTACGAGCAGTACTTC.

There are a few counts of this clonotype. V gene TRBV28 combines with J gene TRBJ1-4; TRBD1 matches at 9 bases. V trimming: 8 bases; J trimming: 7 bases; junction bases outside the gene matches: 2. In germline, CDR1 is MDHEN, CDR2 SYDVKM. The length of the CDR3 is 12 residues. CDR3 in DNA: TGTGCCAGCCGGGACAGGGCTGAAAAACTGTTTTTT. It yields the protein CASRDRAEKLFF.

A note on this clonotype: A far larger clone is off by one base, so a read error is likely. The chain employs TRBV28 and TRBJ2-5; D gene unclear. Trimming removed 9 bases from V and 11 bases from J, with 7 bases in between. CDR3 length equals 8 residues. Germline V gene sequence: CDR1 MDHEN, CDR2 SYDVKM. This chain's CDR3 is CASPRQYF. The DNA of the CDR3 is TGTGCCAGTCCCCGGCAGTACTTC.

This clonotype was found a few times. The chain recombines TRBV9 with TRBJ2-3; D perhaps matches TRBD1 (6 bases). This CDR3 is 15 amino acids long. Germline V gene sequence: CDR1 SGDLS, CDR2 YYNGEE. The V and J ends lost 2 bases and 2 bases respectively, with 12 bases between them. CDR3 bases: TGTGCCAGCAGCGTCCTGGGGGCATCCACAGATACGCAGTATTTT. Its protein product is CASSVLGASTDTQYF.

This clonotype was seen ten or more times. The rearrangement joins TRBV5-1 to TRBJ1-2; maybe TRBD1 (5 bases). V lost 0 bases, J lost 7 bases, and 13 bases lay in between. Germline V CDR1 and CDR2: SGHRS, YFSETQ. There are 14 residues in the CDR3. The DNA of the CDR3 is TGCGCCAGCAGCTTGGGGGACGTTATCGGTGGCTACACCTTC. Amino acid sequence: CASSLGDVIGGYTF.

The genes are TRBV5-4 and TRBJ2-1; 14 nucleotides align to TRBD2. V lost 3 bases and J lost 0; bases outside the gene matches: 8. Germline V gives CDR1 SGHNT, CDR2 YYREEE (reference sequence). The CDR3 consists of 19 residues. The CDR3: CASSSGTSGGASSYNEQFF. The CDR3 nucleotides are TGTGCCAGCAGCTCTGGGACTAGCGGGGGCGCGAGCTCCTACAATGAGCAGTTCTTC.

This clonotype was found many times. The rearrangement joins TRBV28 to TRBJ1-4; 12 bases map to TRBD1. The CDR3 loop spans 16 amino acids. The germline V gene encodes CDR1 MDHEN and CDR2 SYDVKM. The junction had 8 bases not matched to a gene; V was cut back by 3 bases and J by 9 bases. The CDR3 loop is CASSFPGTGGGKKLFF. CDR3 in DNA: TGTGCCAGCAGTTTCCCCGGGACAGGGGGCGGGAAAAAACTGTTTTTT.

This clonotype showed up many times. The chain has TRBV12-3 or TRBV12-4 and TRBJ1-1; the D gene is possibly TRBD1 (5 bases). The CDR3 is made up of 13 amino acids. Trimming took 7 bases from V and 1 from J, leaving 10 bases between them. The CDR3: CASTFGANTEAFF. In DNA form, the CDR3 reads TGTGCCAGCACATTCGGGGCGAACACTGAAGCTTTCTTT.

This clonotype was found many times. The genes are TRBV9 and TRBJ2-1; TRBD1 is a possible D gene (5 bases). The V end was cut by 0 bases, the J end by 10 bases, with 14 bases between. The CDR3 has 14 residues. Germline V lookup: CDR1 SGDLS, CDR2 YYNGEE. CDR3 nucleotide sequence: TGTGCCAGCAGCGTAGGTGGGGAAAAGGGGGAGCAGTTCTTC. This translates into CASSVGGEKGEQFF.

This clonotype has at least ten counts. The chain employs TRBV20-1 and TRBJ2-1; D ambiguous. Germline CDR1 DFQATT, CDR2 SNEGSKA (reference sequence). The CDR3 sequence is 14 residues long. V gave up 5 bases and J gave up 1 base, with 12 bases separating them. For the CDR3, the DNA is TGCAGTGCTCCTTTCCTCGGGTCCTACAATGAGCAGTTCTTC. This sequence encodes CSAPFLGSYNEQFF.

In its sample, this clonotype was seen many times. This chain connects TRBV28 to TRBJ2-3; 7 positions match TRBD2. The V and J ends lost 2 bases and 0 bases, in that order; junction bases with no gene match: 2. The CDR3 is 15 residues long. Germline CDR1 reads MDHEN; CDR2 reads SYDVKM. The CDR3 bases are TGTGCCAGCAGTTTAGGGGGGGAGAGCACAGATACGCAGTATTTT. Its translation: CASSLGGESTDTQYF.

The rearrangement links TRBV4-3 to TRBJ2-4; a weak D match, TRBD1 (6 bases). This CDR3 spans 16 amino acids. Germline V gives CDR1 LGHNA, CDR2 YSLEER. V was pared by 3 bases and J by 2 bases, with 14 bases between. This chain's CDR3 is CASSQPLQGSKNIQYF. The CDR3 nucleotides read TGCGCCAGCAGCCAGCCACTACAGGGTTCCAAAAACATTCAGTACTTC.

This clonotype was seen a handful of times. The chain is built from TRBV5-4 and TRBJ1-1; D may be TRBD1 (5 bases). CDR1 SGHNT and CDR2 YYREEE come from the germline V gene (reference sequence). The V gene lost 0 bases and the J gene lost 3 bases, with 12 bases spanning the gap. This CDR3 has 15 residues. In nucleotides, the CDR3 is TGTGCCAGCAGCTTGGACGGGATGGGGCACACTGAAGCTTTCTTT. It is translated as CASSLDGMGHTEAFF.

This clonotype was picked up many times. The chain carries TRBV10-2 and TRBJ2-4; 10 positions match TRBD1. This CDR3 has 16 residues. Germline V gene data show CDR1 as WSHSY and CDR2 as SAAADI. The chain's CDR3 is CAHSWGQGPSKNIQYF. The CDR3 DNA follows: TGCGCTCATTCGTGGGGACAGGGGCCCTCCAAAAACATTCAGTACTTC.

The table lists this clonotype with a count of one. The chain has TRBV3-1 and TRBJ2-1; TRBD2 aligns across 10 bases. This CDR3 spans 16 amino acids. V lost 5 bases, J lost 7 bases, and 11 bases stayed unmatched. From germline, CDR1 is LGHDT and CDR2 YNNKEL (reference sequence). CDR3 sequence reads: CASSSPLAGGRNEQFF. The CDR3 DNA reads as TGTGCCAGCAGCTCACCATTAGCGGGAGGTAGAAATGAGCAGTTCTTC.

This clonotype has ten or more counts. The chain uses TRBV30 and TRBJ1-2; possibly TRBD1 for D (5 bases). The CDR3 extends over 12 amino acids. The germline V and J ends were trimmed by 1 base and 11 bases, with 14 bases remaining between them. In germline, CDR1 is GTSNPN, CDR2 SVGIG (reference sequence). Here the CDR3 reads CAWSGDGPRYTF. The CDR3 DNA is TGTGCCTGGAGTGGGGACGGGCCGCGGTACACCTTC.

This clonotype was detected once. The CDR3 sequence is CASSLLGAGEQYF. The CDR3 DNA reads as TGTGCCAGCAGCCTGCTGGGAGCAGGGGAGCAGTACTTC. This sequence joins TRBV28 and TRBJ2-7; D tentatively fits TRBD1 or TRBD2 (5 bases each). The CDR3 has 13 residues. Germline V gene lookup returns CDR1 MDHEN and CDR2 SYDVKM. The V and J ends lost 6 bases and 7 bases respectively, with 16 bases between them.

This clonotype has at least ten counts. The chain carries TRBV4-3 and TRBJ2-2; 10 bases fit TRBD2. The germline gives CDR1 LGHNA, CDR2 YSLEER. V was pared by 0 bases and J by 6 bases, with 4 bases of the junction left unmatched. The CDR3 is made up of 16 amino acids. CDR3 amino acids: CASSQDPAGGPGELFF. CDR3 nucleotide sequence: TGCGCCAGCAGCCAAGATCCAGCGGGAGGGCCCGGGGAGCTGTTTTTT.

In its sample, this clonotype was seen many times. The chain has TRBV3-1 and TRBJ2-5, with TRBD2 matching over 9 bases. V gave up 4 bases and J gave up 2 bases; unmatched junction bases: 5. The CDR3 has 15 residues. Germline assignment: CDR1 LGHDT and CDR2 YNNKEL (reference sequence). The CDR3 reads CASSPSGGRQETQYF. The CDR3 DNA sequence: TGTGCCAGCAGCCCAAGCGGGGGGAGGCAAGAGACCCAGTACTTC.

There are many counts of this clonotype. V is TRBV19 and J is TRBJ2-3; 8 positions agree with TRBD2. The V and J ends lost 4 bases and 3 bases, in that order; junction bases with no gene match: 3. This CDR3 region has 14 residues. CDR1 is LNHDA and CDR2 is SQIVND in the germline V gene (reference sequence). Here the CDR3 DNA reads TGTGCCAGTAGTACGGGACTAGTTACAGATACGCAGTATTTT. Translating gives CASSTGLVTDTQYF.

With regard to this clonotype: The DNA is omitted, as the CDR3 cannot be located on it reliably, and the CDR3 follows TCRdb's listing. This chain joins TRBV7-9 and TRBJ2-2. The CDR3 length is 16 residues, termini included. Germline V gives CDR1 SEHNR, CDR2 FQNEAQ (reference sequence). The CDR3 reads CASSLGNLNTGELFFF.

The chain joins TRBV5-1 to TRBJ2-3, with TRBD2 identical over 11 bases. The CDR3 runs 18 residues. V gave up 4 bases and J gave up 0 bases; unmatched junction bases: 10. Germline CDR1 and CDR2: SGHRS and YFSETQ. The CDR3 DNA is TGCGCCAGCAGCGAAGGGACTAGCGGAGCGACTAGCACAGATACGCAGTATTTT. Protein product: CASSEGTSGATSTDTQYF.

In this sample, this clonotype turned up many times. The chain has TRBV10-3 and TRBJ2-2; a weak D match, TRBD2 (6 bases). This CDR3 comprises 14 residues. Germline-derived CDR1 and CDR2 are ENHRY and SYGVKD. Trimming removed 10 bases from V and 0 bases from J, with 12 bases in between. DNA of the CDR3: TGTGCCACTCGACTAGACTCGAACACCGGGGAGCTGTTTTTT. Residues: CATRLDSNTGELFF.

This clonotype was counted ten times or more. The CDR3 nucleotides are TGTGCCAGCAGCCCCGGGTCCGGCACAGATACGCAGTATTTT. Protein product: CASSPGSGTDTQYF. The gene calls are TRBV7-2 and TRBJ2-3, with D unclear. V lost 5 bases and J lost 1, with 10 bases in between. CDR3 length: 14 residues. The V gene's germline CDR1 is SGHTA and CDR2 FQGNSA.

Ten or more counts support this clonotype. This rearrangement joins TRBV7-2 to TRBJ2-4; TRBD2 matches at 7 bases. There are 14 residues in the CDR3. Germline-derived CDR1 and CDR2 are SGHTA and FQGNSA. J lost 9 bases, V lost 3 bases, and 8 bases had no gene match. The CDR3 here is CASSLKPGGGIQYF. The DNA of the CDR3 is TGTGCCAGCAGCTTGAAACCGGGGGGAGGCATTCAGTACTTC.